The rows below give T cell receptor beta chains drawn from one sample of a study of beta chain features in type 1 diabetes. Only in-frame clones appear in the TCRdb table, and some are missing; sequencing was by immunoSEQ multiplex PCR. The repertoire holds tens of thousands of clones, with about a third as singletons. The sequenced sample consisted of stem cell memory CD4+ T cells from blood. The receptor set was obtained from a woman aged 18-30 years in good health. CDR3s include the opening cysteine and the closing phenylalanine or tryptophan. A D gene is named only where the DNA matches it firmly. Size is stated for part of the rows, as once, few or many counts, or as a class when the clone is expanded.

J gene	D gene	V gene	clone size	CDR3 DNA	CDR3 protein
TRBJ2-3	TRBD2	TRBV29-1	few	TGCAGCGTTGAAGGGGCTAGCGGGGGGAGCACAGATACGCAGTATTTT	CSVEGASGGSTDTQYF
TRBJ1-1	TRBD1	TRBV5-1	NA	TGCGCCAGCAGCCCCGTGGGACAGGGGGACACTGAAGCTTTCTTT	CASSPVGQGDTEAFF
TRBJ1-1	NA	TRBV7-3	NA	TGTGCCAGCAGCTCCGAACCAGGGTTTAGGACTGAAGCTTTCTTT	CASSSEPGFRTEAFF
TRBJ2-3	NA	TRBV7-2	NA	TGTGCCAGCAGCCTGTCCACAGATACGCAGTATTTT	CASSLSTDTQYF
TRBJ2-7	TRBD2	TRBV6-5	few	TGTGCCAGCAGTTTCCGGACTAGCGGCTCAAGGGAGCAGTACTTC	CASSFRTSGSREQYF
TRBJ1-3	NA	TRBV30	NA	TGTGCCTGGAGTGTAGCTTCTGGAAACACCATATATTTT	CAWSVASGNTIYF
TRBJ2-5	NA	TRBV25-1	few	TGTGCCAGCAGTGACCGGACAGAGCAAGAGACCCAGTACTTC	CASSDRTEQETQYF
TRBJ2-5	NA	TRBV5-5	few	TGTGCCAGCAGCGGGGGACTGTTGGGGACCCAGTACTTC	CASSGGLLGTQYF
TRBJ1-2	NA	TRBV5-6	few	TGTGCCAGCAGCGTGGGCGGGGGCTACACCTTC	CASSVGGGYTF
TRBJ2-3	TRBD1	TRBV7-3	NA	TGTGCCAGCAGCTTCCTAACAGGGGGCGTAGATACGCAGTATTTT	CASSFLTGGVDTQYF
TRBJ2-6	NA	TRBV7-9	few	TGTGCCAGCAGCTTGCCGGAGTCTTCTGGGGCCAACGTCCTGACTTTC	CASSLPESSGANVLTF
TRBJ1-5	NA	TRBV29-1	NA	TGCAGCGTTGGTTGGAGTGGCATGGAGGCCCAGCATTTT	CSVGWSGMEAQHF
TRBJ1-6	TRBD1	TRBV30	NA	TGTGCCTGGAGTCCACCTCGACAGGGGGCACCCCTCCACTTT	CAWSPPRQGAPLHF
TRBJ1-4	TRBD1	TRBV7-2	NA	TGTGCCAGCAGCGCACAGGGGGCTAGTGAAAAACTGTTTTTT	CASSAQGASEKLFF